The T cell receptor (beta chain) described here comes from a study of breast tumors, draining lymph nodes, adjacent tissues. This clonotype was seen ten or more times. Its antigen is unknown. Study-wide results and limits: Data only fit, rather than demonstrated, lymph node origin of most tumor T cells. Data fit most tumor T cells coming from lymph node, expanding in tumor. Luminal-like breast cancer showed significantly greater tumor-nontumor repertoire similarity than basal-like breast cancer did. Tumor repertoires ranked between lymph nodes and nontumor tissue in diversity, with V and J gene preferences.

TCRdb passed the multiplex PCR reads through MiXCR, listing each CDR3 protein once. The sample has around 25,000 distinct CDR3 sequences, around 23% seen once. This CDR3 region has 14 residues. Trimming shortened V by 4 bases and J by 3 bases, and 13 bases separated the two germline ends. Germline V gives CDR1 MNHEY, CDR2 SVGAGI. The source material was breast tumor tissue. This sequence joins TRBV6-5 and TRBJ2-7; no clear D gene. The TCR sequence derives from a female donor with breast cancer. Some clones in this sample may be carry-over from other donors' samples. DNA for the CDR3: TGTGCCAGCAGTTCCCCGTCGAGAGGCTACGAGCAGTACTTC. Translating gives CASSSPSRGYEQYF.